Shown below are 27 T cell receptor beta chains from a single sample sequenced in a study of neurological immune-mediated disorders. One entry per CDR3 protein results from TCRdb running MiXCR on the 5' RACE reads. The sample carries tens of thousands of distinct CDR3 sequences, less than 5.5% recorded once. The specimen sequenced was PBMCs. The receptors derive from a man aged 30 to 39 with multiple sclerosis.

Many counts were recorded for this clonotype. The chain recombines TRBV3-1 with TRBJ1-3; possible D gene TRBD1, 6 bases. The CDR3 is 14 residues long. V dropped 2 bases and J dropped 8 bases, with 13 bases sitting between them. Germline V gene sequence: CDR1 LGHDT, CDR2 YNNKEL (reference sequence). CDR3 nucleotide sequence: TGTGCCAGCAGCCAAAGGAGAGGGGGGGACACCATATATTTT. Its protein is CASSQRRGGDTIYF.

The J gene is TRBJ2-1, the V gene TRBV20-1; possibly TRBD2 for D (7 bases). This CDR3 comprises 15 residues. Germline CDR1 is DFQATT and CDR2 is SNEGSKA (reference sequence). V lost 0 bases, J lost 7 bases, and 16 bases lay in between. Here the CDR3 reads CSARDMGGPGNEQFF. The CDR3 DNA reads as TGCAGTGCTAGAGATATGGGGGGGCCTGGGAATGAGCAGTTCTTC.

The V and J genes are TRBV18 and TRBJ2-7; D assignment may be TRBD1 or TRBD2 (5 bases each). Germline lookup yields CDR1 KGHSH and CDR2 LQKENI. This CDR3 contains 14 residues. Between the trimmed V and J ends, which lost 3 bases and 3 bases, there was a span of 12 bases. CDR3 coding DNA: TGTGCCAGCTCACCCGGGACGTTAGACTACGAGCAGTACTTC. Encoded protein: CASSPGTLDYEQYF.

This clonotype came up many times. The V gene is TRBV20-1, the J gene TRBJ2-7, with 8 bases aligning to TRBD1. Germline trimming cut 6 bases from V and 0 bases from J; bases unmatched to any gene: 7. This CDR3 is built from 14 residues. CDR1 and CDR2 from the germline V gene are DFQATT and SNEGSKA (reference sequence). CDR3: CSASTTGGSYEQYF. The CDR3, as DNA: TGCAGTGCGAGCACAACAGGGGGCTCCTACGAGCAGTACTTC.

This clonotype has a count of ten or more. A read error may produce the germline difference seen at one junction end. This chain uses TRBV7-8 with TRBJ1-5, with D maybe TRBD1 (6 bases). This CDR3 region has 14 residues. Germline V gene data show CDR1 as SGHVS and CDR2 as FQNEAQ. The CDR3 DNA is TGTGCCAGCAGCTTAATCAGGGGCAAGCAGCCCCAGCATTTT. Residues: CASSLIRGKQPQHF.

At least ten counts were recorded for this clonotype. This chain joins TRBV7-9 and TRBJ2-2; D gene ambiguous. Trimming left V 2 bases short and J 6 bases short, with 7 bases between. Germline V gene data show CDR1 as SEHNR and CDR2 as FQNEAQ (reference sequence). CDR3 size: 13 residues. In nucleotides, the CDR3 is TGTGCCAGCAGCTTAATGTTGTCCGGGGAGCTGTTTTTT. Residues: CASSLMLSGELFF.

This clonotype occurred many times. The chain recombines TRBV7-9 with TRBJ2-6; perhaps TRBD1 as D (5 bases). This CDR3 comprises 15 residues. With 4 bases removed from V and 0 bases from J, the gap between germline ends came to 7 bases. The germline V gene encodes CDR1 SEHNR and CDR2 FQNEAQ (reference sequence). DNA of the CDR3: TGTGCCAGCAGCTCAGGGAACTCTGGGGCCAACGTCCTGACTTTC. It is translated as CASSSGNSGANVLTF.

This clonotype was seen many times. V is TRBV12-3 or TRBV12-4 and J is TRBJ2-1; 7 bases map to TRBD2. There are 13 residues in the CDR3. Trimming cost V 6 bases and J 4 bases; bases outside gene matches: 3. CDR3 residues: CASRPSGYNEQFF. The CDR3 nucleotides are TGTGCCAGCAGGCCTAGCGGATACAATGAGCAGTTCTTC.

This clonotype was recorded many times. DNA of the CDR3: TGTGCCAGCAGCCAAACCCGGACTAGCGGGGCTTACAATGAGCAGTTCTTC. Translated, it gives CASSQTRTSGAYNEQFF. The rearrangement links TRBV5-6 to TRBJ2-1, with 12 bases lining up with TRBD2. The J segment lost 4 bases and the V segment lost 4 bases, leaving 9 bases of the junction unmatched. This CDR3 contains 17 residues. Germline CDR1 SGHDT, CDR2 YYEEEE.

This clonotype has just a few counts. The V gene is TRBV5-1, the J gene TRBJ2-7; D may be TRBD2 (5 bases). The CDR3 is 14 residues long. In germline, CDR1 is SGHRS, CDR2 YFSETQ. Between the trimmed V and J ends, which lost 0 bases and 7 bases, there was a span of 14 bases. The CDR3 protein is CASSLDGSSGEQYV. CDR3 nucleotide sequence: TGCGCCAGCAGCTTGGATGGGTCCTCGGGGGAGCAGTACGTC.

In its sample, this clonotype was seen a few times. V and J are TRBV10-3 and TRBJ2-1; D is perhaps TRBD2 (6 bases). Germline V gene sequence: CDR1 ENHRY, CDR2 SYGVKD. The CDR3 is made up of 12 amino acids. Trimming shortened V by 3 bases and J by 8 bases, and 8 bases separated the two germline ends. The CDR3 DNA is TGTGCCATCAGTGATCGGGGGTATGAGCAGTTCTTC. This codes for CAISDRGYEQFF.

This clonotype was detected many times. This rearrangement joins TRBV20-1 to TRBJ2-1; D not certain. CDR3 length: 14 amino acids. Germline-derived CDR1 and CDR2 are DFQATT and SNEGSKA (reference sequence). V lost 1 base to trimming and J lost 1 base, with 8 bases between them. CDR3 amino acids: CSARGLGSYNEQFF. CDR3 sequence (DNA): TGCAGTGCTAGAGGACTGGGGTCCTACAATGAGCAGTTCTTC.

This clonotype has ten or more counts. The CDR3 DNA reads as TGTGCCAACAGAGATCAGGGGGGAGGCTACACCTTC. It codes for CANRDQGGGYTF. The chain is built from TRBV27 and TRBJ1-2, with TRBD1 matching 7 bases. With 10 bases clipped from V and 8 bases from J, the junction kept 10 bases outside the gene matches. The CDR3 consists of 12 residues. Germline CDR1 MNHEY, CDR2 SMNVEV (reference sequence).

V usage is TRBV19 and J usage is TRBJ1-2; unclear D gene. V was trimmed by 5 bases and J by 1 base, leaving 14 bases between them. The CDR3 covers 15 residues. Germline V lookup: CDR1 LNHDA, CDR2 SQIVND (reference sequence). CDR3 coding DNA: TGTGCCAGTAGTCCAAGACGGGATTTTAACTATGGCTACACCTTC. This codes for CASSPRRDFNYGYTF.

This clonotype has ten or more counts. The rearrangement links TRBV12-3 or TRBV12-4 to TRBJ2-7; perhaps D is TRBD1 or TRBD2 (5 bases each). CDR3 length equals 15 residues. Trimming removed 5 bases from V and 3 bases from J, with 17 bases in between. The CDR3 DNA sequence: TGTGCCAGCAGTCCCAGTTGGGGACGGCACTACGAGCAGTACTTC. Protein product: CASSPSWGRHYEQYF.

V is TRBV24-1 and J is TRBJ2-5; 10 bases are shared with TRBD2. Per the germline V gene, CDR1 is KGHDR and CDR2 is SFDVKD. CDR3 length equals 15 residues. V gave up 1 base and J gave up 5 bases; unmatched junction bases: 3. In DNA, the CDR3 is TGTGCCACCAGTGATTTAGCGGGGGGGCGGGAGACCCAGTACTTC. This gives the protein CATSDLAGGRETQYF.

This clonotype was found many times. In nucleotides, the CDR3 is TGCGCCAGCAGCCAGCGGGACGGTAACACCGGGGAGCTGTTTTTT. It translates to CASSQRDGNTGELFF. J is TRBJ2-2 and V is TRBV5-1, with 7 bases lining up with TRBD2. Germline loops: CDR1 SGHRS, CDR2 YFSETQ. Losses at the gene ends were 4 bases for V and 2 bases for J; bases not matched to a gene: 5. CDR3 length equals 15 residues.

The chain couples TRBV12-3 or TRBV12-4 to TRBJ1-4; TRBD1 agrees at 7 bases. This CDR3 has 15 residues. V gave up 3 bases and J gave up 5 bases; unmatched junction bases: 6. The DNA for the CDR3 is TGTGCCAGCAGTTTGGGGACAGTCAGGAATGAAAAACTGTTTTTT. Translating gives CASSLGTVRNEKLFF.

Notes on this clonotype: A much larger clone differs by one base, so this may be a read error. The conserved final phenylalanine or tryptophan is absent from the CDR3, which likely points to a read error. This chain joins TRBV12-3 or TRBV12-4 and TRBJ1-2, with unresolved D. The CDR3 has 12 residues. Trimming removed 5 bases at V and 8 bases at J, with 12 bases between. CDR3: CASSPSVGGYTY. DNA for the CDR3: TGTGCCAGCAGTCCCTCAGTCGGGGGCTACACCTAC.

This chain uses TRBV20-1 with TRBJ1-1, with D unclear. The length of the CDR3 is 11 residues. V lost 8 bases and J 7 bases, leaving 14 bases between the germline ends. Germline CDR1 and CDR2: DFQATT and SNEGSKA (reference sequence). The CDR3 sequence is CSPEGTLEAFF. The CDR3 bases are TGCAGTCCCGAGGGAACTCTTGAAGCTTTCTTT.

There are a few counts of this clonotype. The rearrangement uses TRBV20-1 and TRBJ1-1; D uncertain. CDR1 is DFQATT, CDR2 SNEGSKA, per germline (reference sequence). This CDR3 is built from 12 residues. The V and J ends lost 4 bases and 1 base respectively, with 7 bases between them. The CDR3, as DNA: TGCAGTGCTAATGAGGGGAACACTGAAGCTTTCTTT. Residues: CSANEGNTEAFF.

This clonotype has at least ten counts. The chain couples TRBV12-3 or TRBV12-4 to TRBJ2-3; D gene unclear. CDR3 length: 13 residues. Trimming pared 7 bases from V and 9 bases from J, leaving 17 bases between. The chain's CDR3 is CASTPDQQRTQYF. The CDR3 DNA follows: TGTGCCAGCACCCCCGACCAGCAGCGCACGCAGTATTTT.

The sample holds a few counts of this clonotype. The chain has TRBV11-2 and TRBJ2-1, with D unclear. Germline values: CDR1 SGHAT, CDR2 FQNNGV. Trimming left V 4 bases short and J 14 bases short, with 18 bases between. The length of the CDR3 is 13 residues. The CDR3 is CASSSPRAPSEFF. For the CDR3, the DNA is TGTGCCAGCAGCTCACCTAGGGCCCCCAGCGAGTTCTTC.

CDR3 sequence reads: CASSQVNGNTIYF. CDR3 nucleotides: TGTGCCAGCAGCCAAGTTAACGGAAACACCATATATTTT. The chain joins TRBV3-1 to TRBJ1-3, with D unresolved. This CDR3 has 13 residues. Per the germline V gene, CDR1 is LGHDT and CDR2 is YNNKEL (reference sequence). V dropped 1 base and J dropped 4 bases, with 5 bases sitting between them.

This clonotype was seen at least ten times. The CDR3 DNA sequence: TGTGCCAGCAGCGACGACTCCTACGAGCAGTACTTC. Its protein is CASSDDSYEQYF. The gene calls are TRBV7-6 and TRBJ2-7; D ambiguous. The CDR3 has 12 residues. V lost 5 bases to trimming and J lost 0 bases, with 5 bases between them. Germline V CDR1 and CDR2: SGHVS, FNYEAQ.

This clonotype was detected many times. The CDR3 DNA reads as TGTGCCTGGAGCGAAGGTAACACTGAAGCTTTCTTT. It encodes CAWSEGNTEAFF. V gene TRBV30 combines with J gene TRBJ1-1; D unclear. The CDR3 is 12 amino acids. Trimming left V 3 bases short and J 2 bases short, with 7 bases between. CDR1 and CDR2 (germline): GTSNPN, SVGIG (reference sequence).

The genes are TRBV20-1 and TRBJ2-2; the D gene is possibly TRBD2 (6 bases). The CDR3 runs 14 residues. Trimming left V 3 bases short and J 6 bases short, with 14 bases between. Germline values: CDR1 DFQATT, CDR2 SNEGSKA (reference sequence). The CDR3 loop reads CSARVGTSAGELFF. In DNA form, the CDR3 reads TGCAGTGCTAGGGTTGGGACTTCCGCCGGGGAGCTGTTTTTT.